This record looks at one T cell receptor beta chain sequence and its context. In the original workflow: Estimation of nucleated cell counts relied on the amplification of reference gene primers. The protocol was immunoSEQ multiplex PCR, while the TCRdb copy is restricted to in-frame clones and leaves out a portion. V, J and clone size derive from that table, while D and trimming were established from the DNA sequence. The repertoire consists of 65,000 to 80,000 clones, with about four fifths occurring once and the leading ten covering 21%. This entry comes from a study of blood T cell repertoires in COVID-19. Study information: Samples representing acute and convalescent COVID-19 were sourced from the United States, Italy and Spain. In each case, the material was cDNA or gDNA derived from T cells, B-cell-depleted T cells, or PBMCs.

V lost 2 bases and J lost 6; bases outside the gene matches: 2. Germline V gene sequence: CDR1 MNHEY, CDR2 SVGAGI. The CDR3 spans 14 residues. The sequence was obtained from a human donor in a cohort sampled during active COVID-19. The sequencing sample was made of peripheral blood. The chain recombines TRBV6-5 with TRBJ2-1, with TRBD1 identical over 9 bases. The CDR3 here is CASSYGTGFNEQFF. CDR3 nucleotide sequence: TGTGCCAGCAGTTACGGGACAGGGTTCAATGAGCAGTTCTTC.